Below, one T cell receptor beta chain is given with its context. The CDR3 runs 18 residues. V lost 5 bases and J lost 4; bases outside the gene matches: 13. The germline V gene encodes CDR1 MDHEN and CDR2 SYDVKM. The data stem from a study of blood T cell repertoires in COVID-19. In the original workflow: Amplification of reference gene primers provided the estimated nucleated cell counts. Clones were read by immunoSEQ multiplex PCR, and TCRdb kept only the in-frame ones, dropping some. V and J calls and clone size are copied from that table; D and trimming were computed from the DNA. Found here are about 300,000 clones, over 75% of them singletons; the top ten hold more than 9%.

The material sequenced was PBMCs or T cells enriched from blood (not recorded which). The sequence derives from a young woman who had recovered from COVID-19. The gene calls are TRBV28 and TRBJ2-7; 14 bases are a match to TRBD2. Here the CDR3 reads CASSRGTSGSFFAYEQYF. The CDR3 DNA follows: TGTGCCAGCAGTCGTGGGACTAGCGGGAGTTTTTTCGCGTACGAGCAGTACTTC.